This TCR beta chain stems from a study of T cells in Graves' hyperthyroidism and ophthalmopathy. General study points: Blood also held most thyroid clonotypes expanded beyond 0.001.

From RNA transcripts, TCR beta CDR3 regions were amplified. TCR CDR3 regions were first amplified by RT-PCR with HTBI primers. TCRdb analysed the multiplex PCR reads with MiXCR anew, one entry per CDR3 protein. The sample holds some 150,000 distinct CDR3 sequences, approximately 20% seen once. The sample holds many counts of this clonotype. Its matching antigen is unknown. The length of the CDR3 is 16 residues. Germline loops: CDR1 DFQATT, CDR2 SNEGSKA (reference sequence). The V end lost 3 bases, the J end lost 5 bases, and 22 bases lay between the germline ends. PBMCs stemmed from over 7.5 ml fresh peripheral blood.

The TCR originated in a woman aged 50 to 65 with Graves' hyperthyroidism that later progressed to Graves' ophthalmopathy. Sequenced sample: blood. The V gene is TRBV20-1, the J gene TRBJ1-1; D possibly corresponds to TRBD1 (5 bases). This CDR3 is CSASKGRARVRTEAFF. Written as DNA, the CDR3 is TGCAGTGCTAGTAAGGGGCGAGCAAGGGTGAGAACTGAAGCTTTCTTT.